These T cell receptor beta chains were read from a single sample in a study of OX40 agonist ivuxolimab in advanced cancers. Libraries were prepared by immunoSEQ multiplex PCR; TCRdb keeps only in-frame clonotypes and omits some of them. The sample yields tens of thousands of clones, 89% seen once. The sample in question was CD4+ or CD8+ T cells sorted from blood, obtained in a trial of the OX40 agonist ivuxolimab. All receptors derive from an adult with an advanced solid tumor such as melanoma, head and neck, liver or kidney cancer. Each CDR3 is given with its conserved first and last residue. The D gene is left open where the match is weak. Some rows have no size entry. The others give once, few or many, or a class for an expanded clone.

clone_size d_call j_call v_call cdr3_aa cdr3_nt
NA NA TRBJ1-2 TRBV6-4 CASSDSGRGYTF TGTGCCAGCAGTGACTCTGGAAGGGGCTACACCTTC
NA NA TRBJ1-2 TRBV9 CASSPSVGGAYYGYTF TGTGCCAGCAGCCCCTCGGTCGGGGGGGCGTACTATGGCTACACCTTC
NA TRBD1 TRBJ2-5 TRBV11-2 CASSLAPGQGRETQYF TGTGCCAGCAGCTTAGCACCGGGACAGGGGCGGGAGACCCAGTACTTC
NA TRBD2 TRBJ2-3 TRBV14 CASSQDLAGADTQYF TGTGCCAGCAGCCAAGATCTAGCGGGAGCGGATACGCAGTATTTT
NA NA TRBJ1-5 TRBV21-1 CASSLWGGRQPQHF TGTGCCAGCAGCCTATGGGGGGGCCGGCAGCCCCAGCATTTT
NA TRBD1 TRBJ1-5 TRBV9 CASGTVQPQHF TGTGCCAGCGGGACAGTACAGCCCCAGCATTTT
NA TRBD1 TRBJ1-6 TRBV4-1 CASSQPRDRVSPLHF TGCGCCAGCAGCCAACCTAGGGACAGGGTTTCACCCCTCCACTTT
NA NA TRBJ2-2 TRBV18 CASSPLPPAGQNTGELFF TGTGCCAGCTCACCACTCCCCCCCGCGGGACAGAACACCGGGGAGCTGTTTTTT
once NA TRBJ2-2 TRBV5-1 CASSLPSGTGELFF TGCGCCAGCAGCTTGCCCAGCGGGACCGGGGAGCTGTTTTTT
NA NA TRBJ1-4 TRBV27 CASSLSRASNEKLFF TGTGCCAGCAGTTTAAGCCGGGCGTCTAATGAAAAACTGTTTTTT
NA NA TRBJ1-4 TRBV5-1 CASSLPGPTPEKLFF TGCGCCAGCAGCTTACCGGGACCGACTCCGGAAAAACTGTTTTTT
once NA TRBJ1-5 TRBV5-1 CASSLGTANQPQHF TGCGCCAGCAGCTTAGGTACGGCTAATCAGCCCCAGCATTTT
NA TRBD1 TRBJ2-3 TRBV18 CASSSDRVGTQYF TGTGCCAGCTCAAGCGACAGGGTGGGTACGCAGTATTTT
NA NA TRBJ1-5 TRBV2 CASSDSTGRGQPQHF TGTGCCAGCAGTGATTCGACAGGACGCGGACAGCCCCAGCATTTT